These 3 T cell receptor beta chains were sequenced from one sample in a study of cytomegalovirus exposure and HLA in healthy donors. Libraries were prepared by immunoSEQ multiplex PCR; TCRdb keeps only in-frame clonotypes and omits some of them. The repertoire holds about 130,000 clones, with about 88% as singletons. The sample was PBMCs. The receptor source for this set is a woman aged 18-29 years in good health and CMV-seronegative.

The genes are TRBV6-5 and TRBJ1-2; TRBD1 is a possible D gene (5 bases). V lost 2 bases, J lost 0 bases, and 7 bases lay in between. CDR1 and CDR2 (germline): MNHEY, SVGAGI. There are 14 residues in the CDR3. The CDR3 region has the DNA TGTGCCAGCAGTTACGACAGTTCTAACTATGGCTACACCTTC. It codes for CASSYDSSNYGYTF.

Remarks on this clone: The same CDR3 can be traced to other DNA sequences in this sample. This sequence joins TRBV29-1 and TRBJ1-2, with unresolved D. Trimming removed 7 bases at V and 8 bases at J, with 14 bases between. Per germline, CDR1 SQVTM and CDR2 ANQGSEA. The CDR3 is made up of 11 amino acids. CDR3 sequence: CSAETGNGYTF. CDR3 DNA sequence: TGCAGCGCCGAGACGGGGAACGGCTACACCTTC.

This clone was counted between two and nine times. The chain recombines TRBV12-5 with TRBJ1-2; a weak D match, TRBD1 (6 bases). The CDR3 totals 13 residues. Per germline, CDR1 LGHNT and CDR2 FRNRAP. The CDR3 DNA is TGTGCCACCCAAGGTGGGGGGGCCTATGGCTACACCTTC. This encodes CATQGGGAYGYTF. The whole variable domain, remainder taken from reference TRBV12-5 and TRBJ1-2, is DARVTQTPRHKVTEMGQEVTMRCQPILGHNTVFWYRQTMMQGLELLAYFRNRAPLDDSGMPKDRFSAEMPDATLATLKIQPSEPRDSAVYFCATQGGGAYGYTFGSGTRLTVV.